What follows are 28 T cell receptor beta chains derived from one specimen sequenced in a study of CD4 T cells in relation to SARS-CoV-2 and coronaviruses. Clones were sequenced by immunoSEQ multiplex PCR, and TCRdb holds only the in-frame ones, with some missing. This sample has roughly 63,000 clones, with about 94% found just once. Unexposed donor CD4+ T cells date from about 2011-2019, before the COVID-19 pandemic. The sequenced sample was naive CD4+ T cells from PBMCs. Indicated subset: naive CD4+ T cells isolated by negative enrichment. These receptors came from a human donor in good health.

The chain employs TRBV6-5 and TRBJ1-1, with D unresolved. V gave up 2 bases and J gave up 1 base, with 8 bases separating them. This CDR3 is built from 14 residues. CDR1 is MNHEY and CDR2 is SVGAGI in the germline V gene. For the CDR3, the DNA is TGTGCCAGCAGTTACACCCCCAAGAACACTGAAGCTTTCTTT. Protein sequence: CASSYTPKNTEAFF.

The V gene is TRBV3-1 (or the pseudogene TRBV3-2), the J gene TRBJ2-7; weak D call: TRBD2 (5 bases). V was clipped by 2 bases and J by 3 bases, with 20 bases between them. The CDR3 covers 17 residues. CDR1 and CDR2 from the germline V gene are LGHDT and YNNKEL (reference sequence). CDR3 DNA: TGTGCCAGCAGCCAATCCGGTCGTGCGGACTGGCTCTACGAGCAGTACTTC. As protein: CASSQSGRADWLYEQYF.

The rearrangement uses TRBV3-1 (or the pseudogene TRBV3-2) and TRBJ2-1, with D perhaps being TRBD1 or TRBD2 (5 bases each). Trimming cost V 3 bases and J 5 bases, with 8 bases left between them. This CDR3 is 13 amino acids long. Germline V gene data show CDR1 as LGHDT and CDR2 as YNNKEL (reference sequence). The CDR3 is CASSHGANNEQFF. As DNA, the CDR3 is TGTGCCAGCAGCCACGGGGCAAACAATGAGCAGTTCTTC.

The V call is TRBV30, the J call TRBJ2-1, with 9 bases matching TRBD2. CDR3 length: 15 amino acids. V shed 0 bases, J shed 5 bases, and the junction held 5 bases outside the gene matches. The V gene's germline CDR1 is GTSNPN and CDR2 SVGIG (reference sequence). The CDR3 DNA reads TGTGCCTGGAGTGTACGACTAGCGGCGAACAATGAGCAGTTCTTC. Translated: CAWSVRLAANNEQFF.

The chain employs TRBV21-1 and TRBJ2-7. TRBV21-1 is classified as a pseudogene. The CDR3 has 8 amino acids. Written as DNA, the CDR3 is TGTGCCGTCTACGAGCAGTACTTC. Translation gives CAVYEQYF.

This chain uses TRBV7-2 with TRBJ2-4; a possible D gene is TRBD2 (6 bases). Trimming took 2 bases from V and 3 from J, leaving 8 bases between them. The CDR3 length is 14 residues. The germline V gene has CDR1 SGHTA and CDR2 FQGNSA. The CDR3 region has the DNA TGTGCCAGCAGCTTACCTAGCGTCAAAAACATTCAGTACTTC. Protein product: CASSLPSVKNIQYF.

The sample holds one count of this clone. The J gene is TRBJ2-3, the V gene TRBV7-9; no clear D. CDR1 is SEHNR, CDR2 FQNEAQ, per germline (reference sequence). The CDR3 is 17 residues long. The V end lost 0 bases, the J end lost 0 bases, and 13 bases lay between the germline ends. The CDR3 coding sequence is TGTGCCAGCAGCTTAGCGGTGGCAGTTCGTAGCACAGATACGCAGTATTTT. Encoded protein: CASSLAVAVRSTDTQYF.

This sequence joins TRBV7-8 and TRBJ2-2; possibly TRBD1 or TRBD2 for D (5 bases each). The V gene's germline CDR1 is SGHVS and CDR2 FQNEAQ. The CDR3 runs to 16 residues. V was trimmed by 6 bases and J by 2 bases, leaving 16 bases between them. The CDR3 here is CASRLAGTANTGELFF. The CDR3 nucleotides read TGTGCCAGCAGGCTAGCCGGGACGGCCAACACCGGGGAGCTGTTTTTT. Full variable domain (missing parts from reference TRBV7-8 and TRBJ2-2): GAGVSQSPRYKVAKRGQDVALRCDPISGHVSLFWYQQALGQGPEFLTYFQNEAQLDKSGLPSDRFFAERPEGSVSTLKIQRTQQEDSAVYLCASRLAGTANTGELFFGEGSRLTVL.

The rearrangement links TRBV7-2 to TRBJ2-1; no clear D gene. This CDR3 has 14 residues. V dropped 2 bases and J dropped 8 bases, with 13 bases sitting between them. Looked up from germline, CDR1 is SGHTA and CDR2 is FQGNSA. DNA of the CDR3: TGTGCCAGCAGCTTAATAGGCCGGATCGATGAGCAGTTCTTC. Its protein is CASSLIGRIDEQFF.

The chain links TRBV7-2 to TRBJ2-4; perhaps TRBD1 as D (6 bases). Germline V gene lookup returns CDR1 SGHTA and CDR2 FQGNSA. This CDR3 comprises 15 residues. The germline V and J ends were trimmed by 1 base and 10 bases, with 17 bases remaining between them. CDR3: CASSLGSGAPLIQYF. The CDR3 DNA reads TGTGCCAGCAGCTTAGGGTCAGGGGCCCCGTTGATTCAGTACTTC.

The genes are TRBV5-4 and TRBJ2-2, with 12 nucleotides matching TRBD2. CDR3 length equals 16 residues. Per the germline V gene, CDR1 is SGHNT and CDR2 is YYREEE (reference sequence). The junction had 5 bases not matched to a gene; V was cut back by 3 bases and J by 5 bases. The DNA of the CDR3 is TGTGCCAGCAGCTCTAGGACTAGCGGGACGACCGGGGAGCTGTTTTTT. Encoded protein: CASSSRTSGTTGELFF.

The chain joins TRBV18 to TRBJ2-7, with D possibly TRBD1 on 6 matching bases. The CDR3 loop spans 14 amino acids. Trimming removed 3 bases at V and 7 bases at J, with 16 bases between. CDR1 and CDR2 from the germline V gene are KGHSH and LQKENI. The CDR3 DNA sequence: TGTGCCAGCTCACCGCCCGGACAGTCCTGGGAGCAGTACTTC. Its protein is CASSPPGQSWEQYF.

The chain employs TRBV21-1 and TRBJ2-3; the table's D call TRBD2 went unverified against the DNA. TRBV21-1 is given as a pseudogene. The CDR3 is made up of 15 amino acids. CDR3 DNA sequence: TGTGCCAGCATTCGAAGCGGGAGACTCGCAGATACGCAGTATTTT. Translated, it gives CASIRSGRLADTQYF.

The chain is built from TRBV3-1 (or the pseudogene TRBV3-2) and TRBJ2-2; D possibly corresponds to TRBD2 (5 bases). V shed 0 bases and J shed 6 bases, with 11 bases lying between them. This CDR3 spans 15 amino acids. CDR1 LGHDT and CDR2 YNNKEL come from the germline V gene (reference sequence). CDR3 nucleotide sequence: TGTGCCAGCAGCCAAGATTGGCGGGTTTCCGGGGAGCTGTTTTTT. Its translation is CASSQDWRVSGELFF.

This rearrangement joins TRBV18 to TRBJ2-7; D not resolved. The germline V and J ends were trimmed by 3 bases and 6 bases, with 15 bases remaining between them. Germline CDR1 KGHSH, CDR2 LQKENI. This CDR3 region has 14 residues. The CDR3 DNA reads as TGTGCCAGCTCACCTGACAATACGACCCCCGAGCAGTACTTC. As protein: CASSPDNTTPEQYF.

The chain combines TRBV3-1 (or the pseudogene TRBV3-2) with TRBJ2-7, with unresolved D. Germline CDR1 reads LGHDT; CDR2 reads YNNKEL (reference sequence). Trimming pared 0 bases from V and 3 bases from J, leaving 9 bases between. This CDR3 is 14 amino acids long. CDR3 region: CASSQDQRIYEQYF. The CDR3 bases are TGTGCCAGCAGCCAAGATCAGAGAATCTACGAGCAGTACTTC.

The rearrangement links TRBV9 to TRBJ2-2; D not certain. V lost 3 bases, J lost 0 bases, and 9 bases lay in between. CDR3 length: 15 residues. CDR1 is SGDLS, CDR2 YYNGEE, per germline. The chain's CDR3 is CASSDRVANTGELFF. The CDR3 DNA follows: TGTGCCAGCAGCGATAGGGTCGCGAACACCGGGGAGCTGTTTTTT.

This clone was seen a single time. The chain has TRBV28 and TRBJ2-7; 10 nucleotides line up with TRBD1. CDR1 and CDR2 (germline): MDHEN, SYDVKM. This CDR3 spans 15 amino acids. Unmatched junction bases numbered 10, after V lost 6 bases and J lost 5 bases. CDR3 residues: CASRHAGTGDNEQYF. CDR3 nucleotide sequence: TGTGCCAGCAGGCATGCCGGGACAGGGGATAACGAGCAGTACTTC.

The chain carries TRBV19 and TRBJ2-7; D is perhaps TRBD2 (6 bases). V lost 5 bases and J 2 bases, leaving 16 bases between the germline ends. The CDR3 loop spans 15 amino acids. CDR1 and CDR2 from the germline V gene are LNHDA and SQIVND (reference sequence). The CDR3: CASSHSSGFAYEQYF. The CDR3 region has the DNA TGTGCCAGTAGTCACAGCAGCGGGTTCGCCTACGAGCAGTACTTC. The whole variable domain, remainder taken from reference TRBV19 and TRBJ2-7, is DGGITQSPKYLFRKEGQNVTLSCEQNLNHDAMYWYRQDPGQGLRLIYYSQIVNDFQKGDIAEGYSVSREKKESFPLTVTSAQKNPTAFYLCASSHSSGFAYEQYFGPGTRLTVT.

This clone was picked up one time. This sequence joins TRBV7-3 and TRBJ2-1; D tentatively reads TRBD1 or TRBD2 (6 bases each). The CDR3 totals 14 residues. Germline lookup yields CDR1 SGHTA and CDR2 FQGTGA. V was pared by 0 bases and J by 9 bases, with 12 bases between. For the CDR3, the DNA is TGTGCCAGCAGCTTAACAGGAGGAGGGGGTGAGCAGTTCTTC. This gives the protein CASSLTGGGGEQFF.

The chain combines TRBV18 with TRBJ2-1; D not resolved. V shed 3 bases and J shed 10 bases, with 10 bases lying between them. Germline V gene sequence: CDR1 KGHSH, CDR2 LQKENI. The CDR3 runs to 12 residues. The CDR3 DNA reads TGTGCCAGCTCACCTCAAAGGCCGGAGCAGTTCTTC. Protein product: CASSPQRPEQFF.

V and J are TRBV28 and TRBJ2-7; no clear D. V shed 8 bases and J shed 2 bases, with 10 bases lying between them. This CDR3 contains 12 residues. Germline V lookup: CDR1 MDHEN, CDR2 SYDVKM. Here the CDR3 reads CASGLTPYEQYF. CDR3 nucleotides: TGTGCCAGCGGCTTAACGCCCTACGAGCAGTACTTC.

This chain connects TRBV6-5 to TRBJ1-6; weak D call: TRBD1 (5 bases). The CDR3 is 13 amino acids. V was cut by 6 bases and J by 10 bases, with 13 bases left in between. CDR1 and CDR2 from the germline V gene are MNHEY and SVGAGI. The CDR3 sequence: CASRGDGNSPLHF. CDR3 sequence (DNA): TGTGCCAGCAGGGGGGACGGAAACTCACCCCTCCACTTT.

The chain couples TRBV5-8 to TRBJ2-5; 9 nucleotides line up with TRBD1. V dropped 5 bases and J dropped 0; count of bases not matched to a gene: 11. The length of the CDR3 is 17 residues. The germline V gene has CDR1 SGHTS and CDR2 YDEGEE. This CDR3 reads CASSYLRGTGYQETQYF. CDR3 in DNA: TGTGCCAGCAGTTATCTCCGTGGGACAGGGTACCAAGAGACCCAGTACTTC. Variable domain in full (rest from reference TRBV5-8 and TRBJ2-5): EAGVTQSPTHLIKTRGQQATLRCSPISGHTSVYWYQQALGLGLQFLLWYDEGEERNRGNFPPRFSGRQFPNYSSELNVNALELEDSALYLCASSYLRGTGYQETQYFGPGTRLLVL.

The chain carries TRBV7-9 and TRBJ2-1; 8 bases map to TRBD2. Trimming at V came to 2 bases and at J to 5 bases, leaving 8 bases not matched to a gene. CDR3 size: 16 residues. The germline CDR1 and CDR2 sequences are SEHNR and FQNEAQ (reference sequence). In DNA, the CDR3 is TGTGCCAGCAGCTTAACTAGCGGATTGGAGAACAATGAGCAGTTCTTC. Amino acid sequence: CASSLTSGLENNEQFF.

The chain recombines TRBV19 with TRBJ2-3, with TRBD2 as a possible D gene (6 bases). The CDR3 loop spans 18 amino acids. Trimming stripped 1 base from V and 3 bases from J, with 20 bases between. Germline V CDR1 and CDR2: LNHDA, SQIVND (reference sequence). CDR3 sequence reads: CASSIGQGGTRDTDTQYF. The CDR3 DNA is TGTGCCAGTAGTATAGGGCAGGGCGGGACCAGAGATACAGATACGCAGTATTTT.

The count of this clone is one. The rearrangement uses TRBV11-1 and TRBJ1-6, with a possible D match to TRBD1 (5 bases). CDR3 length: 14 amino acids. CDR1 is SGHAT, CDR2 FQDESV, per germline (reference sequence). V shed 5 bases and J shed 9 bases, with 14 bases lying between them. The CDR3 DNA reads TGTGCCAGCAGCCCCGCCAGGGCAGGTTCACCCCTCCACTTT. It encodes CASSPARAGSPLHF.

In this sample, this clone turned up once. The J gene is TRBJ2-7, the V gene TRBV10-3, with TRBD1 matching 8 bases. From germline, CDR1 is ENHRY and CDR2 SYGVKD. The V and J ends lost 6 bases and 3 bases, in that order; junction bases with no gene match: 4. This CDR3 has 13 residues. The CDR3 protein is CAISKTGGYEQYF. The CDR3 nucleotides are TGTGCCATCAGCAAAACAGGGGGCTACGAGCAGTACTTC.